The rows below give T cell receptor beta chains drawn from one sample of a study of cytomegalovirus exposure and HLA in healthy donors. Measured with immunoSEQ multiplex PCR; TCRdb has only the in-frame clones, and not every one. The table includes roughly 160,000 clones, about four fifths detected once. Sequencing used PBMCs. These receptors originate from a woman aged 50 to 60 in good health and CMV-seronegative. Both conserved end residues are trimmed from each CDR3.

V gene	J gene	CDR3 protein
TRBV7-9	TRBJ1-2	ASSLGTESYGYT
TRBV28	TRBJ2-7	ASSSTSGRPYEQY
TRBV19	TRBJ2-2	ASTSGGDRPSTGELF
TRBV27	TRBJ2-2	ASSWLRGGLAGELF
TRBV7-3	TRBJ1-6	ASSLWGGSDSPLH
TRBV4-2	TRBJ1-2	ASSPPVSNYGYT
TRBV7-2	TRBJ2-1	ASSLGTGRHNEQF
TRBV27	TRBJ1-2	ASSRSGSQSGYT
TRBV7-9	TRBJ1-1	ASSLVGPNTEAF
TRBV7-2	TRBJ1-1	ASSQGLWNTEAF
TRBV29-1	TRBJ2-2	SVERLTGGELF
TRBV12-5	TRBJ2-3	ASGLVQMGGPDTQY
TRBV5-1	TRBJ2-3	ASRGEGADTQY
TRBV19	TRBJ2-7	ASSTRTSGNLYEQY
TRBV6-1	TRBJ1-2	ASSASGQVEGYT
TRBV9	TRBJ1-3	ASSVPLGNTIY
TRBV9	TRBJ2-1	ASSTPSSGSGDEQF
TRBV9	TRBJ1-2	ASTSPNRDGYT
TRBV6-5	TRBJ1-2	ASRSRPHGYT
TRBV28	TRBJ2-3	ASSLARRGRTDTQY
TRBV9	TRBJ2-5	ASSTGQGQETQY
TRBV29-1	TRBJ2-3	SVEGRVTDTQY
TRBV9	TRBJ2-3	ATSRASGGPGGEDTQY
TRBV4-1	TRBJ2-3	ASSQVTSPDTQY
TRBV7-2	TRBJ1-4	ASSPGQSGKLF
TRBV10-1	TRBJ2-1	ASSSRTSGRNEQF
TRBV19	TRBJ2-1	ASSKGLAGGSSYNEQF
TRBV7-2	TRBJ2-5	ASSSVTGEQETQY
TRBV13	TRBJ2-7	ASSLGVGGDAYEQY
TRBV7-9	TRBJ1-6	AILLRGGESDYNSPLH
TRBV7-2	TRBJ1-5	ASSSGGGGNQPQH
TRBV25-1	TRBJ2-7	ASSASNSAGGYEQY
TRBV28	TRBJ2-1	ASSPVDRVRDEQF
TRBV19	TRBJ2-3	ASSTLAGGTDTQY
TRBV5-4	TRBJ1-2	ASRTLGQEFHGYT
TRBV7-9	TRBJ2-2	ASSTRDWMNTGELF
TRBV7-9	TRBJ1-2	ASSADPGDYGYT
TRBV19	TRBJ1-5	ASSIPRGSGNQPQH
TRBV28	TRBJ2-7	ASSPGLHYEQY
TRBV21-1	TRBJ2-2	ASSSRLAGANTGELF
TRBV6-1	TRBJ2-7	ASSPIDRGDHEQY
TRBV9	TRBJ1-3	ASSVWGAGNTIY
TRBV10-3	TRBJ2-4	AISEFSGGAKNIQY
TRBV2	-	ASTSRLNYEQY
TRBV5-6	TRBJ2-5	ASSGIQGTQY
TRBV7-2	TRBJ2-7	ASSLEVGGAYEQY
TRBV5-1	TRBJ2-7	ASSPTPGSGSPYEQY
TRBV7-9	TRBJ1-3	ASSTSPDREGNTIY
TRBV2	TRBJ1-2	ASSEARSGINSGYT
TRBV28	TRBJ1-1	ASSSPGQVSSKAF
TRBV18	TRBJ1-3	ASSPEPGSARNTIY
TRBV15	TRBJ2-5	ATSRGGRFETQY
TRBV4-3	TRBJ1-1	ASSQVGVTEAF
TRBV28	TRBJ2-5	ASSLPQQGAGGTQY
TRBV5-1	TRBJ2-1	ASSYGTSGSNEQF